A selection of T cell receptor beta chains follows, all from one sample in a study of blood T cell repertoires in COVID-19. The assay was immunoSEQ multiplex PCR, and TCRdb's table has in-frame clones only and misses some. The sample consists of roughly 87,000 clones, about 78% of them appearing once. Material for sequencing was peripheral blood. The receptor set was obtained from a woman at least 80 years old with acute or convalescent COVID-19. The CDR3 runs from the conserved cysteine through the conserved F or W. A D gene is named only where the DNA matches it firmly. Clone size is given for some rows only: seen once, a few or many times, or a class if the clone is expanded.

few	TRBV4-2	NA	TRBJ1-1	CASSRGQSNTEAFF	TGTGCCAGCAGCCGTGGACAGTCGAACACTGAAGCTTTCTTT
NA	TRBV12-3/TRBV12-4	NA	TRBJ1-5	CASSLELNQPQHF	TGTGCCAGCAGTTTAGAGCTTAATCAGCCCCAGCATTTT
many	TRBV5-5	TRBD1	TRBJ2-5	CASSFEWSRGLGETQYF	TGTGCCAGCAGCTTTGAATGGAGCAGGGGGCTGGGAGAGACCCAGTACTTC
once	TRBV5-6	NA	TRBJ2-3	CASSSLGDTQYF	TGTGCCAGCAGCTCTCTAGGAGATACGCAGTATTTT
few	TRBV6-1	NA	TRBJ1-5	CASSGGRVARATGNQPQHF	TGTGCCAGCAGTGGGGGGCGGGTCGCCAGGGCGACGGGCAATCAGCCCCAGCATTTT
NA	TRBV29-1	TRBD2	TRBJ2-1	CSAPGLVYNEQFF	TGCAGCGCTCCGGGACTAGTTTACAATGAGCAGTTCTTC
NA	TRBV18	TRBD1	TRBJ2-7	CASSPPDRGRGYEQYF	TGTGCCAGCTCACCACCGGACAGGGGACGAGGTTACGAGCAGTACTTC
NA	TRBV7-3	TRBD2	TRBJ2-7	CASTKRGEGASSYEQYF	TGTGCCAGCACCAAACGAGGGGAGGGCGCCTCGTCCTACGAGCAGTACTTC
NA	TRBV5-6	TRBD1	TRBJ1-6	CASSPLGTGGRSPLHF	TGTGCCAGCAGCCCACTTGGGACAGGGGGGCGGTCACCCCTCCACTTT
NA	TRBV11-2	TRBD1	TRBJ2-7	CASSLARDRSYEQYF	TGTGCCAGCAGCCTAGCCCGGGACAGATCCTACGAGCAGTACTTC
NA	TRBV6-1	TRBD1	TRBJ2-7	CASSESGTDYEQYF	TGTGCCAGCAGTGAATCAGGGACAGACTACGAGCAGTACTTC
NA	TRBV12-5	NA	TRBJ2-3	CASKLAGTDTQYF	TGTGCTAGTAAATTGGCAGGCACAGATACGCAGTATTTT
NA	TRBV28	NA	TRBJ2-3	CASSLQTNTQYF	TGTGCCAGCAGTTTACAGACTAATACGCAGTATTTT
NA	TRBV23-1	NA	TRBJ2-7	CASSLKTPRGSYEQYF	TGCGCCAGCAGCCTAAAGACCCCACGGGGCTCCTACGAGCAGTACTTC
once	TRBV2	TRBD1	TRBJ2-4	CASFRQGLAKNIQYF	TGTGCCAGCTTTAGACAGGGCCTAGCCAAAAACATTCAGTACTTC
NA	TRBV19	NA	TRBJ2-1	CASLRQAVYNEQFF	TGTGCCAGTCTAAGACAGGCCGTGTACAATGAGCAGTTCTTC
NA	TRBV11-2	NA	TRBJ1-1	CASSLGGGLGGEQAFF	TGTGCCAGCAGCTTAGGTGGGGGTTTGGGAGGCGAGCAAGCTTTCTTT
many	TRBV6-2/TRBV6-3	TRBD2	TRBJ2-7	CASSWTRGGPAYEQYF	TGTGCCAGCAGTTGGACCCGCGGGGGGCCCGCCTACGAGCAGTACTTC
few	TRBV7-3	NA	TRBJ2-1	CASSPVRGGEQFF	TGTGCCAGCAGCCCAGTTAGGGGGGGTGAGCAGTTCTTC
few	TRBV27	TRBD1	TRBJ1-2	CASSLMGQGGYGYTF	TGTGCCAGCAGTTTAATGGGACAGGGGGGGTATGGCTACACCTTC
NA	TRBV7-9	TRBD1	TRBJ1-4	CASSNRDRFEKLFF	TGTGCCAGCAGCAACCGGGACAGGTTTGAAAAACTGTTTTTT
few	TRBV21-1	NA	TRBJ1-1	CAATGGTEAFF	TGTGCTGCGACCGGAGGCACTGAAGCTTTCTTT
NA	TRBV18	NA	TRBJ2-1	CASSPSRDNEQFF	TGTGCCAGCTCACCATCCCGAGACAATGAGCAGTTCTTC
few	TRBV5-1	NA	TRBJ2-7	CASSLERAYEQYF	TGCGCCAGCAGCTTGGAACGAGCCTACGAGCAGTACTTC
NA	TRBV2	NA	TRBJ2-1	CASRRSTYNEQFF	TGTGCCAGCAGACGGAGTACGTACAATGAGCAGTTCTTC
NA	TRBV18	NA	TRBJ2-3	CASSPPGVDTQYF	TGTGCCAGCTCACCACCAGGGGTAGATACGCAGTATTTT
NA	TRBV9	NA	TRBJ2-6	CASSAPTGAGANVLTF	TGTGCCAGCAGCGCCCCTACAGGTGCTGGGGCCAACGTCCTGACTTTC
few	TRBV28	NA	TRBJ1-1	CASTLRGGSTEAFF	TGTGCCAGCACCCTCAGGGGAGGGAGCACTGAAGCTTTCTTT
NA	TRBV7-2	TRBD2	TRBJ2-1	CASSFAGGVPSYNEQFF	TGTGCCAGCAGCTTCGCGGGGGGGGTCCCTTCCTACAATGAGCAGTTCTTC
NA	TRBV4-2	NA	TRBJ1-4	CASSRIPGNSKGATVTTNEKLFF	TGTGCCAGCAGCCGAATACCTGGAAATAGTAAAGGGGCTACAGTAACAACTAATGAAAAACTGTTTTTT
NA	TRBV3-1/TRBV3-2	TRBD2	TRBJ2-2	CASSQRGLALGQNTGELFF	TGTGCCAGCAGCCAACGCGGACTAGCACTTGGTCAGAACACCGGGGAGCTGTTTTTT
few	TRBV7-9	NA	TRBJ1-2	CASSPLRYYGYTF	TGTGCCAGCAGCCCCCTACGCTACTATGGCTACACCTTC
few	TRBV10-3	NA	TRBJ1-1	CAISGLGGTPEAFF	TGTGCCATCAGTGGTCTGGGGGGGACACCTGAAGCTTTCTTT
NA	TRBV28	NA	TRBJ1-4	CASSLNGATNEKLFF	TGTGCCAGCAGTCTCAACGGTGCAACTAATGAAAAACTGTTTTTT
NA	TRBV6-5	TRBD2	TRBJ2-3	CASRLAGERADTQYF	TGTGCCAGCAGGCTAGCGGGTGAGAGAGCAGATACGCAGTATTTT
few	TRBV6-2/TRBV6-3	NA	TRBJ1-1	CASSYGGRARGTEAFF	TGTGCCAGCAGTTACGGTGGGAGGGCGAGGGGCACTGAAGCTTTCTTT
NA	TRBV2	NA	TRBJ1-2	CASSGAGNTNYGYTF	TGTGCCAGCAGCGGGGCGGGGAATACTAACTATGGCTACACCTTC
NA	TRBV6-9	NA	TRBJ1-6	CATDSRVTSQSSYNSPLHF	TGTGCCACCGACTCCCGGGTTACCTCCCAAAGCTCCTATAATTCACCCCTCCACTTT
few	TRBV12-3/TRBV12-4	NA	TRBJ2-7	CASSDGRGYEQYF	TGTGCCAGCAGCGACGGTCGAGGTTACGAGCAGTACTTC
few	TRBV7-2	TRBD1	TRBJ1-2	CASSPGDLQGNYGYTF	TGTGCCAGCAGCCCAGGGGACCTACAGGGGAACTATGGCTACACCTTC
NA	TRBV13	NA	TRBJ1-1	CASSPTWGGDWNTEAFF	TGTGCCAGCAGCCCAACTTGGGGGGGGGATTGGAACACTGAAGCTTTCTTT
NA	TRBV11-2	TRBD1	TRBJ1-1	CASQGDIAEAFF	TGTGCCAGCCAGGGGGATATCGCTGAAGCTTTCTTT
many	TRBV7-6	NA	TRBJ1-6	CASSLVRAYNSPLHF	TGTGCCAGCAGCTTAGTGAGGGCGTATAATTCACCCCTCCACTTT
few	TRBV6-2/TRBV6-3	TRBD1	TRBJ1-1	CASSPPDRVAEAFF	TGTGCCAGCAGTCCACCGGACAGGGTTGCTGAAGCTTTCTTT
few	TRBV19	TRBD1	TRBJ2-2	CASTHWTGVTGELFF	TGTGCCAGTACCCATTGGACAGGGGTCACCGGGGAGCTGTTTTTT